The rows below give T cell receptor beta chains drawn from one sample of a study of T cell responses to AZD1222 COVID-19 vaccine. Sequencing was performed with immunoSEQ multiplex PCR; in TCRdb, only in-frame clones are kept and a portion is missing. This table has 95,000 to 150,000 clones, roughly 87% appearing once. Source: peripheral blood, taken on day 0 of AZD1222 vaccination. The receptors derive from an adult in good health. Each CDR3 is given with its conserved first and last residue. Fields, in order: CDR3 DNA, CDR3 protein, J gene, clone size, V gene, D gene. A D gene is named only where the DNA matches it firmly. Not all rows give a size; the values are once, few, many and, for expanded clones, a class.

cdr3_nt: TGTGCCAGCAGCGGTGGACTAGCGGGGTTCACCTACGAGCAGTACTTC
cdr3_aa: CASSGGLAGFTYEQYF
j_call: TRBJ2-7
clone_size: .
v_call: TRBV7-8
d_call: TRBD2

cdr3_nt: TGTGCCAGCAGAGCAGAGAGTGGCTACACCTTC
cdr3_aa: CASRAESGYTF
j_call: TRBJ1-2
clone_size: few
v_call: TRBV12-3/TRBV12-4
d_call: .

cdr3_nt: TGTGCCTGGAGTCACGGGACAGGGGCCAATTCACCCCTCCACTTT
cdr3_aa: CAWSHGTGANSPLHF
j_call: TRBJ1-6
clone_size: .
v_call: TRBV30
d_call: TRBD1

cdr3_nt: TGTGCCAGTAGTCTAAGGTCCACCGGACCTCCCTCCTTTACGAAGCAGTTCTTC
cdr3_aa: CASSLRSTGPPSFTKQFF
j_call: TRBJ2-1
clone_size: .
v_call: TRBV19
d_call: .

cdr3_nt: TGCGCCAGCAGTGACCCAGGACTTGGCACAGATACGCAGTATTTT
cdr3_aa: CASSDPGLGTDTQYF
j_call: TRBJ2-3
clone_size: .
v_call: TRBV10-1
d_call: .

cdr3_nt: TGTGCCAGTAGCCTGACAGGGGGCCTTCAGCCCCAGCATTTT
cdr3_aa: CASSLTGGLQPQHF
j_call: TRBJ1-5
clone_size: .
v_call: TRBV19
d_call: TRBD1

cdr3_nt: TGTGCCAGCAGTCGAATCTGGCTAGCGGAATACCTTAGCACAGATACGCAGTATTTT
cdr3_aa: CASSRIWLAEYLSTDTQYF
j_call: TRBJ2-3
clone_size: .
v_call: TRBV6-6
d_call: TRBD2

cdr3_nt: TGTGCCAGCAGCCAGGGGCGGAAGACCCAGTACTTC
cdr3_aa: CASSQGRKTQYF
j_call: TRBJ2-5
clone_size: .
v_call: TRBV3-1/TRBV3-2
d_call: .

cdr3_nt: TGCGCCAGCAGTGGACTAGCGAAACCGCGTGAGCAGTTCTTC
cdr3_aa: CASSGLAKPREQFF
j_call: TRBJ2-1
clone_size: few
v_call: TRBV10-1
d_call: TRBD2

cdr3_nt: TGTGCCAGCAGGTTTGGGGTGGATTCACCCCTCCACTTT
cdr3_aa: CASRFGVDSPLHF
j_call: TRBJ1-6
clone_size: few
v_call: TRBV13
d_call: .

cdr3_nt: TGTGCTAGTGGTTTGACCTTGGGCGGGACTGGGACCTACGAGCAGTACTTC
cdr3_aa: CASGLTLGGTGTYEQYF
j_call: TRBJ2-7
clone_size: .
v_call: TRBV12-5
d_call: .

cdr3_nt: TGTGCCAGCTCACCTTACAGGGCAGACCAGCCCCAGCATTTT
cdr3_aa: CASSPYRADQPQHF
j_call: TRBJ1-5
clone_size: .
v_call: TRBV18
d_call: .

cdr3_nt: TGCGCCAGCAGAACCCCGGGACAGGGGGCGTGGGAGCAGTACTTC
cdr3_aa: CASRTPGQGAWEQYF
j_call: TRBJ2-7
clone_size: .
v_call: TRBV5-1
d_call: TRBD1

cdr3_nt: TGCGCCAGCAGCCAGTCGCGGGGGTCAACTAATGAAAAACTGTTTTTT
cdr3_aa: CASSQSRGSTNEKLFF
j_call: TRBJ1-4
clone_size: few
v_call: TRBV4-1
d_call: .

cdr3_nt: TGTGCCAGCAGCTTTGGACTAGCTGATGAGCAGTTCTTC
cdr3_aa: CASSFGLADEQFF
j_call: TRBJ2-1
clone_size: .
v_call: TRBV13
d_call: TRBD2

cdr3_nt: TGTGCCAGCAGTTACGGTCCGGGGGCGATCACTGAAGCTTTCTTT
cdr3_aa: CASSYGPGAITEAFF
j_call: TRBJ1-1
clone_size: .
v_call: TRBV6-5
d_call: .

cdr3_nt: TGCGCCAGCAGCTTGGCTGAGGGGGCAATTGGCTACACCTTC
cdr3_aa: CASSLAEGAIGYTF
j_call: TRBJ1-2
clone_size: .
v_call: TRBV5-1
d_call: TRBD1

cdr3_nt: TGTGCCAGCACCCGGACACCCTCCTATGGCTACACCTTC
cdr3_aa: CASTRTPSYGYTF
j_call: TRBJ1-2
clone_size: .
v_call: TRBV12-3/TRBV12-4
d_call: .

cdr3_nt: TGCAGCGTTGTGGTTGGACTCGCCCTCCACTTT
cdr3_aa: CSVVVGLALHF
j_call: TRBJ1-6
clone_size: few
v_call: TRBV29-1
d_call: .

cdr3_nt: TGTGCCAGCAGCCTCTATTCTAACTATGGCTACACCTTC
cdr3_aa: CASSLYSNYGYTF
j_call: TRBJ1-2
clone_size: .
v_call: TRBV3-1/TRBV3-2
d_call: .

cdr3_nt: TGTGCCAGCAGAGGGATGGGCTATGGCTACACCTTC
cdr3_aa: CASRGMGYGYTF
j_call: TRBJ1-2
clone_size: .
v_call: TRBV12-3/TRBV12-4
d_call: .

cdr3_nt: TGTGCCACCAGCAGAGACTCTGGGGCCAACGTCCTGACTTTC
cdr3_aa: CATSRDSGANVLTF
j_call: TRBJ2-6
clone_size: .
v_call: TRBV15
d_call: .

cdr3_nt: TGTGCCAGCAGGGATCCGGGACTAGCGGGGCTAAGCTCCTACGAGCAGTACTTC
cdr3_aa: CASRDPGLAGLSSYEQYF
j_call: TRBJ2-7
clone_size: .
v_call: TRBV28
d_call: TRBD2

cdr3_nt: TGTGCCAGCAGCCGAGTTTGGGGCAGGAACACTGAAGCTTTCTTT
cdr3_aa: CASSRVWGRNTEAFF
j_call: TRBJ1-1
clone_size: .
v_call: TRBV5-5
d_call: .

cdr3_nt: TGTGCCAGCAGTTTGGTCGCAAATGGCAATCAGCCCCAGCATTTT
cdr3_aa: CASSLVANGNQPQHF
j_call: TRBJ1-5
clone_size: .
v_call: TRBV27
d_call: .

cdr3_nt: TGTGCCTGGAGCGACGGGGCCGGGGCCTACGAGCAGTACTTC
cdr3_aa: CAWSDGAGAYEQYF
j_call: TRBJ2-7
clone_size: .
v_call: TRBV30
d_call: .

cdr3_nt: TGTGCCAGTAGTATAAACGACAGATTCAATCAGCCCCAGCATTTT
cdr3_aa: CASSINDRFNQPQHF
j_call: TRBJ1-5
clone_size: .
v_call: TRBV19
d_call: .

cdr3_nt: TGTGCCTGGGACAACAGGGCCGACGCTAACTATGGCTACACCTTC
cdr3_aa: CAWDNRADANYGYTF
j_call: TRBJ1-2
clone_size: .
v_call: TRBV30
d_call: .

cdr3_nt: TGTGCCAGCAGTTTAGGAGGGCTAGCGGGGGATGAGCAGTTCTTC
cdr3_aa: CASSLGGLAGDEQFF
j_call: TRBJ2-1
clone_size: once
v_call: TRBV11-2
d_call: TRBD2

cdr3_nt: TGCGCCAGCAGCCAAGGTCTTCAGGGTACCTACGAGCAGTACTTC
cdr3_aa: CASSQGLQGTYEQYF
j_call: TRBJ2-7
clone_size: .
v_call: TRBV4-3
d_call: .

cdr3_nt: TGTGCCAGCAGCTTATATATAGACTACGAGCAGTACTTC
cdr3_aa: CASSLYIDYEQYF
j_call: TRBJ2-7
clone_size: .
v_call: TRBV11-2
d_call: .

cdr3_nt: TGCGCCAGCAGCCCGGACAGAAAAGAGAACTATGGCTACACCTTC
cdr3_aa: CASSPDRKENYGYTF
j_call: TRBJ1-2
clone_size: .
v_call: TRBV5-1
d_call: .

cdr3_nt: TGTGCCAGCAGTCGAGACAGTTTTAACACTGAAGCTTTCTTT
cdr3_aa: CASSRDSFNTEAFF
j_call: TRBJ1-1
clone_size: .
v_call: TRBV11-3
d_call: .

cdr3_nt: TGTGCCAGCAGCGCGGGGACTAGCGGGTCCTACAATGAGCAGTTCTTC
cdr3_aa: CASSAGTSGSYNEQFF
j_call: TRBJ2-1
clone_size: .
v_call: TRBV7-9
d_call: TRBD2

cdr3_nt: TGTGCCATCAGTCCGGGACAGGGGGCCCCCAACTATGGCTACACCTTC
cdr3_aa: CAISPGQGAPNYGYTF
j_call: TRBJ1-2
clone_size: few
v_call: TRBV10-3
d_call: TRBD1

cdr3_nt: TGTGCCAGCAGCCCCCAAGTGGGATCCTACGAGCAGTACTTC
cdr3_aa: CASSPQVGSYEQYF
j_call: TRBJ2-7
clone_size: .
v_call: TRBV9
d_call: .

cdr3_nt: TGTGCCAGCAGTTACAAGGGAAGCGGGGGGGGCCGAGATACGCAGTATTTT
cdr3_aa: CASSYKGSGGGRDTQYF
j_call: TRBJ2-3
clone_size: .
v_call: TRBV6-2/TRBV6-3
d_call: TRBD2

cdr3_nt: TGTGCCAGCTCACCCTCCCGGGGTAACTCTGGAAACACCATATATTTT
cdr3_aa: CASSPSRGNSGNTIYF
j_call: TRBJ1-3
clone_size: .
v_call: TRBV18
d_call: .

cdr3_nt: TGTGCCAGCAGCCAAGATCCTCAGGCTAACTCTGGAAACACCATATATTTT
cdr3_aa: CASSQDPQANSGNTIYF
j_call: TRBJ1-3
clone_size: .
v_call: TRBV4-2
d_call: .

cdr3_nt: TGTGCCAGCAGCTTAGCGGTAGGCGGCGGGACCTACGAGCAGTACTTC
cdr3_aa: CASSLAVGGGTYEQYF
j_call: TRBJ2-7
clone_size: .
v_call: TRBV7-9
d_call: .

cdr3_nt: TGTGCCAGCAGCTTGTGGCGTGATAATTCACCCCTCCACTTT
cdr3_aa: CASSLWRDNSPLHF
j_call: TRBJ1-6
clone_size: .
v_call: TRBV5-5
d_call: .

cdr3_nt: TGCGCCAGCAGCGTTGCCGGGATTGCCTACGAGCAGTACTTC
cdr3_aa: CASSVAGIAYEQYF
j_call: TRBJ2-7
clone_size: .
v_call: TRBV5-1
d_call: .

cdr3_nt: TGTGCCAGCAGCTTAGGGGGGTTTGGTAACACCATATATTTT
cdr3_aa: CASSLGGFGNTIYF
j_call: TRBJ1-3
clone_size: .
v_call: TRBV7-8
d_call: .

cdr3_nt: TGTGCTAGCCGAACTACTACTAAAGGGAATCTCGACGGCGGGGAGCTGTTTTTT
cdr3_aa: CASRTTTKGNLDGGELFF
j_call: TRBJ2-2
clone_size: once
v_call: TRBV12-5
d_call: .

cdr3_nt: TGTGCCACCAGCAGCAGACGGTTTAGCAATCAGCCCCAGCATTTT
cdr3_aa: CATSSRRFSNQPQHF
j_call: TRBJ1-5
clone_size: .
v_call: TRBV15
d_call: .

cdr3_nt: TGTGCCAGCAGTTACTCCGGACAGGGGTACACTGAAGCTTTCTTT
cdr3_aa: CASSYSGQGYTEAFF
j_call: TRBJ1-1
clone_size: .
v_call: TRBV6-2/TRBV6-3
d_call: TRBD1

cdr3_nt: TGTGCCTGGAATCAGGGGAAGACTGAAGCTTTCTTT
cdr3_aa: CAWNQGKTEAFF
j_call: TRBJ1-1
clone_size: few
v_call: TRBV30
d_call: .